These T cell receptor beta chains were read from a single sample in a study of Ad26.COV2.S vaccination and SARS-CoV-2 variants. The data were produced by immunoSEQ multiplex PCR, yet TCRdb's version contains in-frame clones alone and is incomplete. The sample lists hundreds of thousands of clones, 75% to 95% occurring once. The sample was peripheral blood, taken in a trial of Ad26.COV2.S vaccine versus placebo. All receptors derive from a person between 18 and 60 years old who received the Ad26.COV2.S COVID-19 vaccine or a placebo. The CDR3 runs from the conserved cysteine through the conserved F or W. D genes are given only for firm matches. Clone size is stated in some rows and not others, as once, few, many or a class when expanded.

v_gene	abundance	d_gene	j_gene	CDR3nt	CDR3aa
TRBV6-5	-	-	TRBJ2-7	TGTGCCAGCAGTTACGGGCTGAACGAGCAGTACTTC	CASSYGLNEQYF
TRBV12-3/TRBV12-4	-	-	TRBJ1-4	TGTGCCAGCGGAGAGGGCGCTAATGAAAAACTGTTTTTT	CASGEGANEKLFF
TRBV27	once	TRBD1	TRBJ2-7	TGTGCCAGCAGGTTATACGGGACAGGGGGCTCCTACGAGCAGTACTTC	CASRLYGTGGSYEQYF
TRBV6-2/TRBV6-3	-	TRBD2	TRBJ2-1	TGTGCCAGCAGTTACTCAGGACTAGCGGGAGTTTCCTACAATGAGCAGTTCTTC	CASSYSGLAGVSYNEQFF
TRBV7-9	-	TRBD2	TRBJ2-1	TGTGCCAGCAAAGGGGCCCTAGCGGATAGCTCCTACAATGAGCAGTTCTTC	CASKGALADSSYNEQFF
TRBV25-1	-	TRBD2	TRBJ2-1	TGTGCCAGCAGTGCCCGGACTAGCGGCTACAATGAGCAGTTCTTC	CASSARTSGYNEQFF
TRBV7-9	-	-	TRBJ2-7	TGTGCCAGCAGCCCGCAACCTAGCGCCGTCGAGCAGTACTTC	CASSPQPSAVEQYF
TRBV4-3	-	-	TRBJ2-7	TGCGCCAGCAGCCAAGGCCAATACTCCTACGAGCAGTACTTC	CASSQGQYSYEQYF
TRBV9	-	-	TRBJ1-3	TGTGCCAGCAGCGGAATATTCGGGGGCGGAAACACCATATATTTT	CASSGIFGGGNTIYF
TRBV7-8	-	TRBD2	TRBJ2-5	TGTGCCAGCTCGGGACTAGCAGAAGAGACCCAGTACTTC	CASSGLAEETQYF
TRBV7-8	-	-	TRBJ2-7	TGTGCCAGCAGCTTTTTGCCAGGGACCCTTATATCCTACGAGCAGTACTTC	CASSFLPGTLISYEQYF
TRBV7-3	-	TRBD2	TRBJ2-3	TGTGCCAGCAGCTATCGCGGGAGTGGGACAGATACGCAGTATTTT	CASSYRGSGTDTQYF
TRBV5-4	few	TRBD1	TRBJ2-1	TGTGCCAGCAGAAGACAGGGGTCGGACGAGCAGTTCTTC	CASRRQGSDEQFF
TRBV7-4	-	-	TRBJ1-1	TGTGCCAGCACTCCTCCCGGGAACACTGAAGCTTTCTTT	CASTPPGNTEAFF
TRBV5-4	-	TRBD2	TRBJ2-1	TGTGCCAGCAGCGGCGGGACTAGCGGGAGGGCCAATGAGCAGTTCTTC	CASSGGTSGRANEQFF
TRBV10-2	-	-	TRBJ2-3	TGCGCCAGCAAGGTGGGGAGCACAGATACGCAGTATTTT	CASKVGSTDTQYF
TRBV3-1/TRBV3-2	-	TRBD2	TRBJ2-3	TGTGCCAGCAGCCAAGGAAGCGGGAATAGGGATACGCAGTATTTT	CASSQGSGNRDTQYF
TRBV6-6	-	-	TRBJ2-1	TGTGCCAGCAGCTACTTTCGGACTTTGGAGTTCTTC	CASSYFRTLEFF
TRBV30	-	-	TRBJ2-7	TGTGCCTGGAGTGTATGGGGGGCGGGAAACTCCTACGAGCAGTACTTC	CAWSVWGAGNSYEQYF
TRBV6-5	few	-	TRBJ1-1	TGTGCCAGCAGAATAATGGAGGGGAACACTGAAGCTTTCTTT	CASRIMEGNTEAFF
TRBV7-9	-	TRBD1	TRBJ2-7	TGTGCCAGCAGCCCCAGGACAGGGGACTACGAGCAGTACTTC	CASSPRTGDYEQYF
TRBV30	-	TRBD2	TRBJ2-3	TGTGCCTGGAGACCAACTAGCGGGGGCACAGATACGCAGTATTTT	CAWRPTSGGTDTQYF
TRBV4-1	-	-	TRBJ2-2	TGCGCCAGCAGCCAAGAACCAGGCTGGCCCGGGGAGCTGTTTTTT	CASSQEPGWPGELFF
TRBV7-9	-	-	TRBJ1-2	TGTGCCAGCAGCTTACGGGGAGGGGACTATGGCTACACCTTC	CASSLRGGDYGYTF
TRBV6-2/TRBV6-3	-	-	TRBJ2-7	TGTGCCAGCAGTCCCTACATGGAGCAGTACTTC	CASSPYMEQYF
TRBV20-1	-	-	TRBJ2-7	TGCAGTGCTAGACTAGTCGAGCAGTACTTC	CSARLVEQYF
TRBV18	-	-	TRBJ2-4	TGTGCCAGCTCACCATTGGAGCCAGGAGCCAAAAACATTCAGTACTTC	CASSPLEPGAKNIQYF
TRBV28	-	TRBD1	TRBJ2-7	TGTGCCAGCAGTTCCCCCGCGGACAGGGGTCGCTACGAGCAGTACTTC	CASSSPADRGRYEQYF
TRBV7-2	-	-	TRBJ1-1	TGTGCCAGCAGCACCTCAGGGGTCACTGAAGCTTTCTTT	CASSTSGVTEAFF
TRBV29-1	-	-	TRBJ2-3	TGCAGCGTTCAAGAGGGACTTCAATGGGGTGATACGCAGTATTTT	CSVQEGLQWGDTQYF
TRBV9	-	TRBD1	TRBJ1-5	TGTGCCAGCAGCCCGGACAGGAGCAATCAGCCCCAGCATTTT	CASSPDRSNQPQHF
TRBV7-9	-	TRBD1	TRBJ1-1	TGTGCCAGCAGCGCGGGGACAGCCGAAGCTTTCTTT	CASSAGTAEAFF
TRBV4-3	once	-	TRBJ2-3	TGCGCCAGCAGCTTCAGGCAGACAGATACGCAGTATTTT	CASSFRQTDTQYF
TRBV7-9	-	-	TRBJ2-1	TGTGCCAGCAGCTATGGTAATGAGCAGTTCTTC	CASSYGNEQFF
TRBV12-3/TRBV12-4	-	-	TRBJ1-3	TGTGCCAGCAGTTTATCGGGAAACACCATATATTTT	CASSLSGNTIYF
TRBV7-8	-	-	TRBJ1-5	TGTGCCAGCAGCTTAGTGTCTGGCAATCAGCCCCAGCATTTT	CASSLVSGNQPQHF
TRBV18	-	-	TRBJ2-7	TGTGCCAGCTCACCACTCGGACCCCCTAGTCAAAGCTACGAGCAGTACTTC	CASSPLGPPSQSYEQYF
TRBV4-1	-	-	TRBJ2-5	TGCGCCAGCAGCCAGGGAGACAGCGACCAAGAGACCCAGTACTTC	CASSQGDSDQETQYF
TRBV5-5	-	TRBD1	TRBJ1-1	TGTGCCAGCAGCCCGAGGGACAGGGCCACTGAAGCTTTCTTT	CASSPRDRATEAFF